This TCR beta chain was identified in a study of T cells after yellow fever vaccination. The CDR3 has 15 residues. Trimming stripped 0 bases from V and 0 bases from J, with 7 bases between. Germline V CDR1 and CDR2: ENHRY, SYGVKD. This clonotype was detected many times. They built TCR cDNA with 5'RACE template switching, a step that put in a universal primer site and UMIs. TCRdb processed the 5' RACE reads anew with MiXCR; each CDR3 protein has one entry. The top ten hold under 75% of the sample, which has 4,500 to 6,000 distinct CDR3 sequences, about 6% seen once. The sequence was obtained from a man between 18 and 35 years old who received the YFV17D yellow fever vaccine. Here the sequenced sample was PBMCs, either bulk or a sorted T-cell subset (CD4+, CD8+, memory, or dextramer-sorted; not recorded which), taken approximately 15 days after the first yellow fever vaccination. This rearrangement joins TRBV10-3 to TRBJ2-3; TRBD2 might be the D (5 bases). The CDR3 DNA is TGTGCCATCAGTGAGTCTTCGGGGAGCACAGATACGCAGTATTTT. Its protein product is CAISESSGSTDTQYF.